These T cell receptor beta chains were read from a single sample in a study of T-cell memory formation after mild COVID-19. TCRdb re-called the 5' RACE reads through MiXCR, storing one row per CDR3 protein. The table shows a few hundred thousand distinct CDR3 sequences, with about a sixth occurring only once. Sequenced sample: PBMCs or a T cell subset sorted from them (not recorded which). These receptors all come from a man aged 18-30 years who had mild COVID-19 (a few samples of this study predate the infection). Cell type and time point are not known. CDR3s include the opening cysteine and the closing phenylalanine or tryptophan. Each record gives: D gene, clone size, V gene, J gene, CDR3 protein, CDR3 DNA. The D gene is left open where the match is weak. Expanded clones are given a class, and other clones once, few, many or no size at all.

.	.	TRBV2	TRBJ1-1	CASSNYEAFF	TGTGCCAGCAGCAATTATGAAGCTTTCTTT
.	.	TRBV3-1	TRBJ2-3	CASSRSWADTQYF	TGTGCCAGCAGCCGAAGCTGGGCAGATACGCAGTATTTT
TRBD1	.	TRBV15	TRBJ2-1	CATSPGQSYNEQFF	TGTGCCACCAGCCCGGGACAGAGCTACAATGAGCAGTTCTTC
.	few	TRBV11-2	TRBJ1-6	CASSLGPAGPLHF	TGTGCCAGCAGCTTAGGCCCCGCGGGTCCCCTCCACTTT
.	.	TRBV2	TRBJ2-1	CASSGYYNEQFF	TGTGCCAGCAGCGGATACTACAATGAGCAGTTCTTC
.	many	TRBV5-1	TRBJ2-5	CASSLGDNQETQYF	TGCGCCAGCAGCTTGGGTGACAACCAAGAGACCCAGTACTTC
TRBD2	many	TRBV27	TRBJ2-3	CASTRSGGASTDTQYF	TGTGCCAGTACACGTAGCGGGGGAGCTAGCACAGATACGCAGTATTTT
.	.	TRBV6-2/TRBV6-3	TRBJ1-6	CASRTGTSNSPLHF	TGTGCCAGCAGGACCGGGACCTCAAATTCACCCCTCCACTTT
.	many	TRBV5-1	TRBJ2-5	CASSPGLEETQYF	TGCGCCAGCAGCCCCGGACTGGAAGAGACCCAGTACTTC
TRBD1	.	TRBV10-3	TRBJ1-1	CAISGPGQGKENTEAFF	TGTGCCATCAGTGGGCCGGGACAGGGAAAGGAGAACACTGAAGCTTTCTTT
.	many	TRBV20-1	TRBJ2-3	CSAKGGGWDTQYF	TGCAGTGCTAAGGGGGGGGGCTGGGATACGCAGTATTTT
.	.	TRBV12-3/TRBV12-4	TRBJ2-3	CASSGRGRWGTDTQYF	TGTGCCAGCAGTGGGCGGGGACGGTGGGGCACAGATACGCAGTATTTT
.	.	TRBV20-1	TRBJ2-3	CSARNRDGSTDTQYF	TGCAGTGCTAGAAACCGGGACGGGAGCACAGATACGCAGTATTTT
.	.	TRBV18	TRBJ2-5	CASSPPAGETQYF	TGTGCCAGCTCACCACCGGCGGGGGAGACCCAGTACTTC
TRBD1	.	TRBV7-2	TRBJ2-3	CASSSGTGGSADTQYF	TGTGCCAGCAGCTCAGGGACAGGGGGTTCGGCAGATACGCAGTATTTT
.	.	TRBV5-1	TRBJ2-2	CASSLPGTTGELFF	TGCGCCAGCAGCCTCCCAGGAACCACCGGGGAGCTGTTTTTT
.	many	TRBV6-2/TRBV6-3	TRBJ2-3	CASSSALTDTQYF	TGTGCCAGCAGTTCTGCCCTTACAGATACGCAGTATTTT
.	.	TRBV3-1	TRBJ1-4	CASSSPRGEKLFF	TGTGCCAGCAGCTCCCCGAGGGGGGAAAAACTGTTTTTT
TRBD1	many	TRBV5-1	TRBJ2-5	CASSFTGTGNQETQYF	TGCGCCAGCAGCTTCACCGGGACAGGGAATCAAGAGACCCAGTACTTC
.	.	TRBV4-3	TRBJ1-2	CASSQERGNYGYTF	TGCGCCAGCAGCCAAGAGCGGGGGAACTATGGCTACACCTTC
.	.	TRBV6-5	TRBJ1-4	CASSSTKGVTNEKLFF	TGTGCCAGCAGTTCCACTAAGGGGGTGACTAATGAAAAACTGTTTTTT
TRBD2	few	TRBV5-6	TRBJ2-1	CASSPSGGAVHEQFF	TGTGCCAGCAGCCCTAGCGGGGGGGCCGTCCATGAGCAGTTCTTC
TRBD2	few	TRBV15	TRBJ2-1	CATSRGTSGGLAYNEQFF	TGTGCCACCAGCAGGGGGACTAGCGGGGGGTTAGCCTACAATGAGCAGTTCTTC
.	.	TRBV10-3	TRBJ2-7	CAISEARSAHEQYF	TGTGCCATCAGTGAGGCTCGGAGTGCCCACGAGCAGTACTTC
.	many	TRBV7-2	TRBJ2-5	CASSLGFVRTQYF	TGTGCCAGCAGCTTAGGGTTCGTTCGGACCCAGTACTTC
.	.	TRBV30	TRBJ2-7	CAWSGTNYEQYF	TGTGCCTGGTCCGGGACAAACTACGAGCAGTACTTC
.	few	TRBV29-1	TRBJ2-5	CSVELGGAQYF	TGCAGCGTTGAATTAGGGGGAGCCCAGTACTTC
.	many	TRBV3-1	TRBJ1-3	CASSQERGAGNTIYF	TGTGCCAGCAGCCAAGAACGGGGGGCTGGAAACACCATATATTTT
.	.	TRBV20-1	TRBJ2-2	CSARDWGPGELFF	TGCAGTGCTAGAGATTGGGGGCCCGGGGAGCTGTTTTTT
.	few	TRBV4-3	TRBJ2-1	CASSPSGDVAAEQFF	TGCGCCAGCAGCCCAAGTGGAGACGTGGCGGCTGAGCAGTTCTTC
TRBD2	few	TRBV5-1	TRBJ2-1	CASSLGGTHNEQFF	TGCGCCAGCTCACTGGGGGGGACGCACAATGAGCAGTTCTTC
.	.	TRBV5-1	TRBJ1-1	CASSLALGGNTEAFF	TGCGCCAGCAGCTTGGCCCTCGGGGGAAACACTGAAGCTTTCTTT
.	many	TRBV29-1	TRBJ1-2	CSVRLGYGYTF	TGCAGCGTTAGATTGGGGTATGGCTACACCTTC
.	.	TRBV4-3	TRBJ1-6	CASSQDFVGGPPLHF	TGCGCCAGCAGCCAAGATTTTGTCGGAGGCCCACCCCTCCACTTT
.	few	TRBV27	TRBJ2-7	CASSFQGFAYEQYF	TGTGCCAGCAGTTTCCAGGGATTCGCCTACGAGCAGTACTTC
TRBD1	.	TRBV28	TRBJ2-3	CASSKPGQGITDTQYF	TGTGCCAGCAGTAAACCCGGACAGGGCATCACAGATACGCAGTATTTT
TRBD1	few	TRBV4-2	TRBJ2-7	CASSQAWGQGSYEQYF	TGTGCCAGCAGCCAAGCGTGGGGACAGGGTTCATACGAGCAGTACTTC
TRBD1	few	TRBV6-5	TRBJ2-3	CASSYGRGWDTQYF	TGTGCCAGCAGTTACGGCAGGGGGTGGGATACGCAGTATTTT
.	few	TRBV29-1	TRBJ2-7	CSVLVSSYEQYF	TGCAGCGTTCTGGTCAGCTCCTACGAGCAGTACTTC
.	few	TRBV11-3	TRBJ2-1	CASSLQLDNEQFF	TGTGCCAGCAGCTTACAGCTAGACAATGAGCAGTTCTTC
TRBD2	.	TRBV5-5	TRBJ2-4	CASSLVLAGVGRAKNIQYF	TGTGCCAGCAGCTTGGTTCTAGCGGGGGTGGGTCGAGCCAAAAACATTCAGTACTTC
.	few	TRBV9	TRBJ1-5	CASSVEGVGQPQHF	TGTGCCAGCAGCGTCGAGGGGGTGGGTCAGCCCCAGCATTTT
.	few	TRBV12-3/TRBV12-4	TRBJ1-2	CASTPTGLWGYTF	TGTGCCAGCACCCCGACGGGGCTCTGGGGCTACACCTTC
.	few	TRBV4-1	TRBJ1-2	CASSQDRTKQYGYTF	TGCGCCAGCAGCCAAGATAGGACAAAACAGTATGGCTACACCTTC
TRBD2	few	TRBV20-1	TRBJ2-2	CSASGAGGPVGELFF	TGCAGTGCTAGCGGGGCGGGGGGGCCCGTCGGGGAGCTGTTTTTT
.	.	TRBV12-3/TRBV12-4	TRBJ1-1	CASSSLTQNTEAFF	TGTGCCAGCAGTTCGTTGACACAAAACACTGAAGCTTTCTTT
TRBD2	.	TRBV27	TRBJ2-3	CASSFIAGTTDTQYF	TGTGCCAGCAGTTTCATAGCGGGGACCACAGATACGCAGTATTTT
.	.	TRBV9	TRBJ1-4	CASSAGSGAGDYEKLFF	TGTGCCAGCAGCGCCGGGAGCGGGGCAGGGGACTACGAAAAACTGTTTTTT
.	few	TRBV20-1	TRBJ2-4	CSARPPRSGDINIQYF	TGCAGTGCTAGGCCCCCGAGGAGCGGGGACATAAACATTCAGTACTTC
.	.	TRBV6-6	TRBJ1-2	CASSYPQGVYGYTF	TGTGCCAGCAGTTACCCACAGGGTGTCTATGGCTACACCTTC
.	.	TRBV9	TRBJ2-7	CASSVGAGANSYEQYF	TGTGCCAGCAGCGTAGGCGCGGGGGCCAACTCCTACGAGCAGTACTTC
.	.	TRBV6-2/TRBV6-3	TRBJ2-6	CASSYSDRFSGANVLTF	TGTGCCAGCAGTTACTCCGACAGGTTCTCTGGGGCCAACGTCCTGACTTTC
.	.	TRBV6-6	TRBJ2-3	CASSGTSIDTQYF	TGTGCCAGCAGTGGCACCTCCATCGATACGCAGTATTTT
.	.	TRBV6-1	TRBJ1-6	CASSEAGIGSPLHF	TGTGCCAGCAGTGAAGCAGGGATAGGTTCACCCCTCCACTTT
.	.	TRBV20-1	TRBJ2-7	CSARDWGQAPYEQYF	TGCAGTGCTAGAGATTGGGGTCAAGCGCCCTACGAGCAGTACTTC
.	many	TRBV4-1	TRBJ1-4	CASSPVDGEWELFF	TGCGCCAGCAGCCCCGTGGACGGCGAATGGGAACTGTTTTTT
.	.	TRBV3-1	TRBJ1-2	CASSLERGALGYGYTF	TGTGCCAGCAGCCTAGAGAGGGGGGCCCTCGGCTATGGCTACACCTTC
.	.	TRBV6-4	TRBJ2-7	CARSDEQYF	TGTGCCAGGAGCGACGAGCAGTACTTC
.	.	TRBV6-1	TRBJ2-7	CASSEWKAMQYF	TGTGCCAGCAGTGAATGGAAGGCGATGCAGTACTTC
TRBD1	.	TRBV6-5	TRBJ2-7	CASSRQGFGRQYF	TGTGCCAGCTCCAGACAGGGGTTCGGAAGGCAGTACTTC